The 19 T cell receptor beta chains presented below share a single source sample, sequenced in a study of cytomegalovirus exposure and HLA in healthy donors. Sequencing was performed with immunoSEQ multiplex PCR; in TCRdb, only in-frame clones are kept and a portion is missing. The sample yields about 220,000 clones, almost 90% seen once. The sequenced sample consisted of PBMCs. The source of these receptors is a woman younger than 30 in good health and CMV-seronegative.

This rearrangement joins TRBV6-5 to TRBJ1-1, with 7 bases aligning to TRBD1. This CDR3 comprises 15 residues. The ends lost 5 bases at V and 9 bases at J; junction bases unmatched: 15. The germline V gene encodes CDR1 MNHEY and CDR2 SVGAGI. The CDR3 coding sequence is TGTGCCAGCAGTAAACGGACAGGCGACCACCTCCAAGCTTTCTTT. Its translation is CASSKRTGDHLQAFF.

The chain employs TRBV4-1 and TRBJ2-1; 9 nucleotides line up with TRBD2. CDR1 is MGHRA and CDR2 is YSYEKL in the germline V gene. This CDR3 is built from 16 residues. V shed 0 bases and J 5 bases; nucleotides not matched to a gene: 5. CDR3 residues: CASSQEWREGHNEQFF. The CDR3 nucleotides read TGCGCCAGCAGCCAAGAGTGGCGGGAGGGCCACAATGAGCAGTTCTTC.

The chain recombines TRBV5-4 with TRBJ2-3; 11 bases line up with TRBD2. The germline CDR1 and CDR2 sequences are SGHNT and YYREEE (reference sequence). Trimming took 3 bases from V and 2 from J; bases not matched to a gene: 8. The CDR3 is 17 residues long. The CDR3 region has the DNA TGTGCCAGCAGCTCGGGACTAGCGGACATTTACACAGATACGCAGTATTTT. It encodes CASSSGLADIYTDTQYF.

DNA of the CDR3: TGTGCCACCAGCAGTTCAGTACGACTAGCGGGAGGCCCCCGTAGCACAGATACGCAGTATTTT. This codes for CATSSSVRLAGGPRSTDTQYF. The chain combines TRBV15 with TRBJ2-3; 13 nucleotides line up with TRBD2. Germline lookup yields CDR1 LNHNV and CDR2 YYDKDF (reference sequence). V gave up 3 bases and J gave up 0 bases; unmatched junction bases: 15. This CDR3 spans 21 amino acids.

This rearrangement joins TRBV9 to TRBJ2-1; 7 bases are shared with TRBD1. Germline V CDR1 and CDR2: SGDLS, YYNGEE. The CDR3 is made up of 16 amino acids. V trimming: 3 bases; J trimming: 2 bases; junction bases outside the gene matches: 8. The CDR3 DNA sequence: TGTGCCAGCAGCGCGAATCACAGGGGCGCCTACAATGAGCAGTTCTTC. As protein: CASSANHRGAYNEQFF. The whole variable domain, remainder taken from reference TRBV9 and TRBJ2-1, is DSGVTQTPKHLITATGQRVTLRCSPRSGDLSVYWYQQSLDQGLQFLIQYYNGEERAKGNILERFSAQQFPDLHSELNLSSLELGDSALYFCASSANHRGAYNEQFFGPGTRLTVL.

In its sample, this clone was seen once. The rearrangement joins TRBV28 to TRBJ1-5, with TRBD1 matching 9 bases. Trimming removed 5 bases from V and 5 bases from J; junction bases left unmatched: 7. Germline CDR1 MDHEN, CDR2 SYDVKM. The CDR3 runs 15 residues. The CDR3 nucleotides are TGTGCCAGCAGTGGAGACAGGGGGGGCGATCAGCCCCAGCATTTT. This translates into CASSGDRGGDQPQHF.

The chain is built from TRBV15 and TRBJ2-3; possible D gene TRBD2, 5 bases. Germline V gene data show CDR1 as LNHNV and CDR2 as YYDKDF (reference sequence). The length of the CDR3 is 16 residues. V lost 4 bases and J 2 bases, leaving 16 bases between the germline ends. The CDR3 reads CATSIDRAGFTDTQYF. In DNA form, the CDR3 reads TGTGCCACCAGCATCGATCGTGCGGGTTTCACAGATACGCAGTATTTT.

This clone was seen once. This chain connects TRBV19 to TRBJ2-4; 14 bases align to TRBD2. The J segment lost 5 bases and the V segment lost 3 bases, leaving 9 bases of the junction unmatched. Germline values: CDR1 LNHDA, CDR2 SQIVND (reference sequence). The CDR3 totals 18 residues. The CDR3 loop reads CASSMTSGRASFENIQYF. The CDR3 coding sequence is TGTGCCAGTAGTATGACTAGCGGGAGGGCCTCGTTTGAAAACATTCAGTACTTC. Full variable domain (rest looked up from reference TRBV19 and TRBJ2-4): DGGITQSPKYLFRKEGQNVTLSCEQNLNHDAMYWYRQDPGQGLRLIYYSQIVNDFQKGDIAEGYSVSREKKESFPLTVTSAQKNPTAFYLCASSMTSGRASFENIQYFGAGTRLSVL.

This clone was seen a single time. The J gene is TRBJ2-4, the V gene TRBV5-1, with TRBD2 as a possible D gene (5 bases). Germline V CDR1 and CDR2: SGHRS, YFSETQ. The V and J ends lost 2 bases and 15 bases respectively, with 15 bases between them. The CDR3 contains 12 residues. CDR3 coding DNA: TGCGCCAGCAGCTTCACCGGAGGTCTGGCGTACTTC. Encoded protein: CASSFTGGLAYF.

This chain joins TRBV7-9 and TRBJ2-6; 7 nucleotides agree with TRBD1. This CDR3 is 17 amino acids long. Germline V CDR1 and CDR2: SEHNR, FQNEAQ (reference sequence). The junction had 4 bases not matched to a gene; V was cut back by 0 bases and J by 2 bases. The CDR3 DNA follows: TGTGCCAGCAGCTTAGCCCAACAGGGGACTGGGGCCAACGTCCTGACTTTC. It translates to CASSLAQQGTGANVLTF.

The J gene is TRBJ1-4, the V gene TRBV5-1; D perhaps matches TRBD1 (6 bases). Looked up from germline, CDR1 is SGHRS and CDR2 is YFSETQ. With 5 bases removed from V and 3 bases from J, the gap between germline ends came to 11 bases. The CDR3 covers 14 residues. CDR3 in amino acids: CASSRDRPNEKLFF. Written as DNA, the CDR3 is TGCGCCAGCAGTCGAGACAGGCCTAATGAAAAACTGTTTTTT. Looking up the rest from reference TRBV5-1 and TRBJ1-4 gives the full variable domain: KAGVTQTPRYLIKTRGQQVTLSCSPISGHRSVSWYQQTPGQGLQFLFEYFSETQRNKGNFPGRFSGRQFSNSRSEMNVSTLELGDSALYLCASSRDRPNEKLFFGSGTQLSVL.

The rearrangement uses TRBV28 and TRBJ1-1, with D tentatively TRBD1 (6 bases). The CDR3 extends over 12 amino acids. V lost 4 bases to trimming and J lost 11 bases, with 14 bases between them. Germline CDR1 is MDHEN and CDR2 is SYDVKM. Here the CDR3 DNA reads TGTGCCAGCAGTTCACAGGGCCCCTGGGCTTTCTTT. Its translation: CASSSQGPWAFF.

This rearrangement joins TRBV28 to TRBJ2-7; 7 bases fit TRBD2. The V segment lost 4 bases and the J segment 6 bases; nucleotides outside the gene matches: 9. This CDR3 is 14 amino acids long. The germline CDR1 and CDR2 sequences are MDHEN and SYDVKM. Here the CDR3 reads CASSSSGTTLEQYF. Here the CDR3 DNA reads TGTGCCAGCAGTTCCTCCGGGACTACTCTCGAGCAGTACTTC. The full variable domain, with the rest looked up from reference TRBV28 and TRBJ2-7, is DVKVTQSSRYLVKRTGEKVFLECVQDMDHENMFWYRQDPGLGLRLIYFSYDVKMKEKGDIPEGYSVSREKKERFSLILESASTNQTSMYLCASSSSGTTLEQYFGPGTRLTVT.

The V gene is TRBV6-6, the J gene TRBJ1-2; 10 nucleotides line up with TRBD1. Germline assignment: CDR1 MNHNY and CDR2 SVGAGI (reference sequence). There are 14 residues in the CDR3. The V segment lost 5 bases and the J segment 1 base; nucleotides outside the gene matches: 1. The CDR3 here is CASSRTGGNYGYTF. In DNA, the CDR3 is TGTGCCAGCAGTCGGACAGGGGGTAACTATGGCTACACCTTC.

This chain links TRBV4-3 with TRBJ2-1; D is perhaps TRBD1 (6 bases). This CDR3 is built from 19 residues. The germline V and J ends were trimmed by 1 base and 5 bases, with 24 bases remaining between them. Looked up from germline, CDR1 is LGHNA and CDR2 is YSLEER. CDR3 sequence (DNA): TGCGCCAGCAGCCAAGGCCGGGGCGCAGGGGCCAAATCCCACAATGAGCAGTTCTTC. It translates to CASSQGRGAGAKSHNEQFF.

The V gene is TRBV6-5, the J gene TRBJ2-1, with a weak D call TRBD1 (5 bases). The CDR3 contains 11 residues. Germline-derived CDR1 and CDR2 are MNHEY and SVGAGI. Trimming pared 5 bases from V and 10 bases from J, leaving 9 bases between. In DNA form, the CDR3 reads TGTGCCAGCAGTACCACAGGAGAGCAGTTCTTC. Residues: CASSTTGEQFF.

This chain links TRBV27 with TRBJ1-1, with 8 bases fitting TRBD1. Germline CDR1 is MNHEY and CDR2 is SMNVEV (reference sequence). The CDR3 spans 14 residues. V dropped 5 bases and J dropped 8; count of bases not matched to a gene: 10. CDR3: CASSNRDRPSEAFF. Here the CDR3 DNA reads TGTGCCAGCAGTAACCGGGACAGGCCTTCGGAAGCTTTCTTT.

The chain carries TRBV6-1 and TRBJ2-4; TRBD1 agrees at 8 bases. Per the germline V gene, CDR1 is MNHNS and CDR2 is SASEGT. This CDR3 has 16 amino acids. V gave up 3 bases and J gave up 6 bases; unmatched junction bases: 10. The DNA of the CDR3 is TGTGCCAGCAGTGATGCCGCCGACAGGGGCGGAAACATTCAGTACTTC. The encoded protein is CASSDAADRGGNIQYF.

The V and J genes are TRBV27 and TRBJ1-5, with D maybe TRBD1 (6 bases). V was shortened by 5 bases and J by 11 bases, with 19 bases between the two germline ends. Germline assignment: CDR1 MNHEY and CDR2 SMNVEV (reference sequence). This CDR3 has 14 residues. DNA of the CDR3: TGTGCCAGCAGTCCGACAGGACCGGGACGGACCCAGCATTTT. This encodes CASSPTGPGRTQHF.